This entry lists 19 T cell receptor delta chains sequenced from one sample in a study of human gamma delta and Vdelta1 T cells. TCRdb re-called the PCR reads via CATT. The sample lists approximately 6,000 delta-chain clones, roughly a tenth occurring once. The specimen was naive CD27+ Vdelta1 gamma-delta T cells from blood. These receptors all stem from a human donor in good health.

This clone qualifies as medium-sized. The same CDR3 arises from other DNA sequences in this sample as well. The chain employs TRDV1 and TRDJ1; TRDD3 might be the D (6 bases). The CDR3 is made up of 19 amino acids. Germline CDR1 and CDR2: TSWWSYY and QGS. V was pared by 2 bases and J by 7 bases, with 29 bases between. CDR3: CALGERTGLGTFEYVKLIF. CDR3 nucleotides: TGTGCTCTTGGGGAAAGGACAGGGCTGGGGACCTTCGAGTATGTTAAACTCATCTTT.

Only a few counts were recorded for this clone. This DNA's translation and the protein TCRdb lists, from a much larger clone, do not match at residue 12, likely due to a read error; the protein shown is translated from the DNA. The chain uses TRDV1 and TRDJ1; D unclear. Trimming left V 3 bases short and J 1 base short, with 21 bases between. The CDR3 has 18 amino acids. CDR1 and CDR2 (germline): TSWWSYY, QGS. This CDR3 reads CALGEPPHRVRSTDKLIF. The CDR3 DNA follows: TGTGCTCTTGGGGAGCCTCCGCACCGGGTTCGGAGCACCGATAAACTCATCTTT.

On this clone: A read error may explain this, as a much larger clone is one base away. J is TRDJ1 and V is TRDV1; TRDD3 matches at 10 bases. With V trimmed by 6 bases and J by 2 bases, 21 bases remained unmatched. CDR1 is TSWWSYY and CDR2 is QGS in the germline V gene. The CDR3 is made up of 20 amino acids. The CDR3 region is CALGPFLPLLGDSLTDKLIF. The CDR3 DNA reads TGTGCTCTTGGACCATTCCTACCCTTACTGGGGGATTCTCTTACCGATAAACTCATCTTT.

To note about this clone: It differs at one base from a far larger clone, so likely a read error. Different DNA sequences within this sample yield the same CDR3. The genes are TRDV1 and TRDJ1; D is uncertain. CDR1 and CDR2 (germline): TSWWSYY, QGS. This CDR3 has 13 amino acids. V was shortened by 3 bases and J by 0 bases, with 5 bases between the two germline ends. CDR3 sequence: CALGEINTDKLIF. The CDR3 DNA reads as TGTGCTCTTGGGGAGATCAACACCGATAAACTCATCTTT.

This clone was observed many times. The gene calls are TRDV1 and TRDJ1; 12 nucleotides match TRDD3. The CDR3 has 23 residues. The germline V gene has CDR1 TSWWSYY and CDR2 QGS. J gave up 0 bases and V 0 bases, and 20 bases lay outside the gene matches. CDR3 residues: CALGELFLGRTGGYRLYTDKLIF. The DNA for the CDR3 is TGTGCTCTTGGGGAACTCTTCCTAGGCAGGACTGGGGGATACCGCCTGTACACCGATAAACTCATCTTT.

Points on this clone: The protein TCRdb lists belongs to a much larger clone and differs from this DNA's translation at residue 8, which points to a read error; the protein shown is made from the DNA. The chain combines TRDV1 with TRDJ1; D not resolved. The CDR3 spans 18 residues. V lost 0 bases and J 0 bases, leaving 17 bases between the germline ends. CDR1 and CDR2 (germline): TSWWSYY, QGS. As DNA, the CDR3 is TGTGCTCTTGGGGAACTGCCCCTCCGCTGGAGGTACACCGATAAACTCATCTTT. Translation gives CALGELPLRWRYTDKLIF.

This clone was counted a few times. Given a much more abundant clone one base away, this may be a read error. This specimen includes other DNA sequences encoding the same CDR3. The chain carries TRDV1 and TRDJ1; 9 bases align to TRDD3. Germline loops: CDR1 TSWWSYY, CDR2 QGS. V was pared by 2 bases and J by 2 bases, with 30 bases of the junction left unmatched. The CDR3 runs 24 residues. The CDR3 DNA follows: TGTGCTCTTGGGGAAGCTCGGGGTTATAACAAGGTCCGTATGGGGGATATTACGACCGATAAACTCATCTTT. It specifies CALGEARGYNKVRMGDITTDKLIF.

This clone is deemed large (0.1 to 1%). Other DNA sequences of this sample code for an identical CDR3. The chain employs TRDV1 and TRDJ1; 13 bases agree with TRDD3. From germline, CDR1 is TSWWSYY and CDR2 QGS. The ends lost 5 bases at V and 0 bases at J; junction bases unmatched: 21. CDR3 length: 22 residues. In nucleotides, the CDR3 is TGTGCTCTTGGGCCCGCCTTCCTACTAAGACTGGGGGATACGACCCACACCGATAAACTCATCTTT. It translates to CALGPAFLLRLGDTTHTDKLIF.

This clone was observed a handful of times. The TCRdb protein comes from a much larger clone and disagrees with this DNA's translation at residue 17, likely due to a read error; the protein given here is derived from the DNA. The chain joins TRDV1 to TRDJ1; 10 bases fit TRDD3. This CDR3 is 19 amino acids long. The V gene's germline CDR1 is TSWWSYY and CDR2 QGS. The DNA of the CDR3 is TGTGCTCTTGGTAACTCTCGGAGGGGGGATACGCGAGGGACCGATAAACCCATCTTT. It translates to CALGNSRRGDTRGTDKPIF.

This clone was seen more than once but under ten times. The protein in TCRdb stems from a much larger clone and differs at residue 13 from this DNA's translation, likely a read error; here the protein is translated from the DNA. V is TRDV1 and J is TRDJ1; D is perhaps TRDD1 or TRDD3 (5 bases each). This CDR3 has 20 residues. V was trimmed by 5 bases and J by 2 bases, leaving 30 bases between them. The germline gives CDR1 TSWWSYY, CDR2 QGS. The CDR3 nucleotides are TGTGCTCTTGGGAGATCGGCGCGGCCTTTAAATACTAGGGGGACCGATAAACTCATCTTT. This sequence encodes CALGRSARPLNTRGTDKLIF.

This clone has just a few counts. The protein in TCRdb stems from a much larger clone and differs at residue 13 from this DNA's translation, likely a read error; here the protein is translated from the DNA. V and J are TRDV1 and TRDJ1, with D possibly being TRDD3 (5 bases). Germline CDR1 reads TSWWSYY; CDR2 reads QGS. This CDR3 contains 17 residues. The CDR3 reads CALGERRKAGGTGKLIF. DNA of the CDR3: TGTGCTCTTGGGGAAAGGCGGAAGGCCGGGGGTACCGGTAAACTCATCTTT.

As regards this clone: With a much larger clone just one base away, this may be a read error. This chain connects TRDV1 to TRDJ1, with TRDD3 matching 7 bases. CDR3 length: 23 amino acids. From germline, CDR1 is TSWWSYY and CDR2 QGS. Trimming removed 3 bases from V and 2 bases from J; junction bases left unmatched: 30. The CDR3 sequence is CALGEIRVELISWDGGVTDKLIF. CDR3 nucleotide sequence: TGTGCTCTTGGGGAGATACGGGTGGAGTTAATATCGTGGGATGGGGGAGTGACCGATAAACTCATCTTT.

This clone counts as medium-sized. This sample also contains other DNA sequences that code for the same CDR3. V gene TRDV1 combines with J gene TRDJ1; 8 nucleotides line up with TRDD3. The CDR3 has 24 residues. J gave up 3 bases and V 1 base, and 31 bases lay outside the gene matches. In germline, CDR1 is TSWWSYY, CDR2 QGS. The CDR3 sequence: CALGEPKASTRWSWGGYEADKLIF. In nucleotides, the CDR3 is TGTGCTCTTGGGGAACCAAAAGCTTCCACCCGATGGTCTTGGGGGGGATATGAGGCCGATAAACTCATCTTT.

This clone came up many times. A read error is possible here, since a much larger clone lies one base away. The same CDR3 is also encoded by other DNA sequences in this sample. The chain combines TRDV1 with TRDJ1; TRDD3 matches 10 bases. CDR3 length equals 18 residues. V dropped 0 bases and J dropped 2; count of bases not matched to a gene: 9. Germline V lookup: CDR1 TSWWSYY, CDR2 QGS. CDR3 residues: CALGELSRRGIRTDKLIF. In DNA, the CDR3 is TGTGCTCTTGGGGAACTCAGCCGCAGGGGGATACGAACCGATAAACTCATCTTT.

In this sample, this clone is medium-sized. The V gene is TRDV1, the J gene TRDJ1, with D perhaps TRDD2 or TRDD3 (5 bases each). The CDR3 consists of 21 residues. The V gene's germline CDR1 is TSWWSYY and CDR2 QGS. V lost 2 bases and J 0 bases, leaving 28 bases between the germline ends. In nucleotides, the CDR3 is TGTGCTCTTGGGGAAAAGCCCCTACGGGCTGGGAAAAAGGGGTACACCGATAAACTCATCTTT. Translating it yields CALGEKPLRAGKKGYTDKLIF.

As regards this clone: The likely explanation is a read error, given a far larger clone one base away. This chain uses TRDV1 with TRDJ1; D remains unclear. Germline V CDR1 and CDR2: TSWWSYY, QGS. The CDR3 spans 20 residues. With 3 bases removed from V and 6 bases from J, the gap between germline ends came to 32 bases. CDR3 sequence (DNA): TGTGCTCTTGGGGACTCCCCACGACTCCTTACTCAGCCCCTTACCTATAAACTCATCTTT. It encodes CALGDSPRLLTQPLTYKLIF.

This clone was seen a few times. This may be a read error: a much more frequent sequence differs by one nucleotide. Other DNA sequences in the same sample also yield this CDR3. The chain employs TRDV1 and TRDJ1; TRDD3 agrees at 7 bases. This CDR3 has 22 amino acids. Unmatched junction bases numbered 30, after V lost 0 bases and J lost 8 bases. In germline, CDR1 is TSWWSYY, CDR2 QGS. CDR3 residues: CALGELFPTLERGHWGLGKLIF. The CDR3 nucleotides read TGTGCTCTTGGGGAACTATTCCCTACTTTAGAGCGTGGGCACTGGGGATTGGGGAAACTCATCTTT.

This clone was found a few times. The V call is TRDV1, the J call TRDJ1; TRDD3 might be the D (7 bases). CDR3 length: 20 residues. Trimming took off 3 bases at V and 0 bases at J, with 26 bases between the two ends. From germline, CDR1 is TSWWSYY and CDR2 QGS. CDR3 sequence reads: CALGEAFRLGRWGNTDKLIF. Written as DNA, the CDR3 is TGTGCTCTTGGGGAGGCCTTCCGACTGGGGAGGTGGGGGAACACCGATAAACTCATCTTT.

Within the sample, this clone is medium-sized. The V call is TRDV1, the J call TRDJ1, with 13 bases matching TRDD3. V was pared by 4 bases and J by 10 bases, with 24 bases of the junction left unmatched. Per germline, CDR1 TSWWSYY and CDR2 QGS. CDR3 size: 20 residues. CDR3: CALGVRQGPYRTGGYEALIF. CDR3 coding DNA: TGTGCTCTTGGGGTCAGGCAGGGCCCCTACCGTACTGGGGGATACGAGGCACTCATCTTT.